A single sample is the source of the 29 T cell receptor beta chains below, sequenced in a study of blood T cell repertoires in COVID-19. Profiling relied on immunoSEQ multiplex PCR, and the TCRdb table lists in-frame clones only, not all of them. The sample contains 240,000 or so clones, around 90% of which appear only once. Material: PBMCs or T cells enriched from blood (not recorded which). The source is a man aged 45 to 65 who had been exposed to COVID-19.

This clone has a single count. The genes are TRBV7-3 and TRBJ2-7, with unresolved D. Germline V gives CDR1 SGHTA, CDR2 FQGTGA. There are 13 residues in the CDR3. With 0 bases removed from V and 7 bases from J, the gap between germline ends came to 10 bases. The CDR3 region is CASSLTLRGEQYV. In nucleotides, the CDR3 is TGTGCCAGCAGCTTAACGCTCAGAGGAGAGCAGTACGTC.

V and J are TRBV4-1 and TRBJ1-2; 9 bases are shared with TRBD1. Germline assignment: CDR1 MGHRA and CDR2 YSYEKL. J was trimmed by 2 bases and V by 2 bases; bases with no gene match: 6. The CDR3 runs to 16 residues. The CDR3 DNA follows: TGCGCCAGCAGCCAACGGGACAGGGTTATAAACTATGGCTACACCTTC. Protein sequence: CASSQRDRVINYGYTF.

The chain joins TRBV5-1 to TRBJ2-2; TRBD1 aligns across 9 bases. Germline loops: CDR1 SGHRS, CDR2 YFSETQ. With V trimmed by 1 base and J by 3 bases, 1 base remained unmatched. The CDR3 extends over 15 amino acids. CDR3 in amino acids: CASSLWDRDTGELFF. The CDR3 region has the DNA TGCGCCAGCAGCTTGTGGGACAGGGACACCGGGGAGCTGTTTTTT.

The rearrangement joins TRBV29-1 to TRBJ1-4; tentatively, D is TRBD1 (6 bases). Trimming took off 5 bases at V and 5 bases at J, with 12 bases between the two ends. This CDR3 spans 13 amino acids. From germline, CDR1 is SQVTM and CDR2 ANQGSEA. Here the CDR3 reads CSVQDSLNEKLFF. In nucleotides, the CDR3 is TGCAGCGTTCAGGACAGTCTCAATGAAAAACTGTTTTTT.

The chain joins TRBV24-1 to TRBJ1-4; D remains ambiguous. The germline V gene has CDR1 KGHDR and CDR2 SFDVKD. The CDR3 covers 14 residues. Trimming took off 4 bases at V and 7 bases at J, with 12 bases between the two ends. CDR3 DNA: TGTGCCACCAGTGACCCTACTGGAGGTGAAAAACTGTTTTTT. This translates into CATSDPTGGEKLFF.

V is TRBV5-1 and J is TRBJ2-3; D may be TRBD2 (6 bases). Germline V lookup: CDR1 SGHRS, CDR2 YFSETQ. The CDR3 covers 14 residues. The ends were cut back, 2 bases at V and 4 bases at J, with 11 bases in the middle. This CDR3 reads CASSLMGLSDTQYF. The CDR3 DNA is TGCGCCAGCAGCTTAATGGGACTTTCAGATACGCAGTATTTT.

The chain uses TRBV18 and TRBJ2-1; D is unresolved. Germline V gene sequence: CDR1 KGHSH, CDR2 LQKENI. The CDR3 consists of 12 residues. The V and J ends lost 3 bases and 8 bases respectively, with 8 bases between them. CDR3 sequence: CASSPPLDEQFF. In DNA form, the CDR3 reads TGTGCCAGCTCACCCCCCCTAGATGAGCAGTTCTTC.

The V gene is TRBV11-2, the J gene TRBJ2-1; no firm D call. Germline CDR1 reads SGHAT; CDR2 reads FQNNGV. This CDR3 contains 11 residues. V was cut by 7 bases and J by 3 bases, with 4 bases left in between. The CDR3, as DNA: TGTGCCAGCACTTTCTACAATGAGCAGTTCTTC. As protein: CASTFYNEQFF. Variable domain in full (rest from reference TRBV11-2 and TRBJ2-1): EAGVAQSPRYKIIEKRQSVAFWCNPISGHATLYWYQQILGQGPKLLIQFQNNGVVDDSQLPKDRFSAERLKGVDSTLKIQPAKLEDSAVYLCASTFYNEQFFGPGTRLTVL.

CDR3 sequence reads: CASSISPSGTRSYEQYV. CDR3 nucleotides: TGTGCCAGTAGTATTTCCCCTAGCGGAACGAGATCCTACGAGCAGTACGTC. This chain links TRBV19 with TRBJ2-7, with TRBD2 matching 7 bases. The V and J ends lost 3 bases and 1 base, in that order; junction bases with no gene match: 12. This CDR3 is 17 amino acids long. CDR1 and CDR2 from the germline V gene are LNHDA and SQIVND (reference sequence).

The chain joins TRBV24-1 to TRBJ1-1, with TRBD1 as a possible D gene (6 bases). The CDR3 extends over 14 amino acids. V was clipped by 4 bases and J by 1 base, with 9 bases between them. Germline values: CDR1 KGHDR, CDR2 SFDVKD. CDR3 region: CATSDRTANTEAFF. CDR3 nucleotides: TGTGCCACCAGTGACCGGACAGCGAACACTGAAGCTTTCTTT.

The genes are TRBV28 and TRBJ2-1, with 13 bases lining up with TRBD2. Per the germline V gene, CDR1 is MDHEN and CDR2 is SYDVKM. The CDR3 has 16 amino acids. Losses at the gene ends were 1 base for V and 6 bases for J; bases not matched to a gene: 3. CDR3 nucleotides: TGTGCCAGCAGTTTATCGCGACTAGCGGGGGGCAATGAGCAGTTCTTC. Protein sequence: CASSLSRLAGGNEQFF.

The V call is TRBV5-1, the J call TRBJ1-4; D call uncertain. Germline lookup yields CDR1 SGHRS and CDR2 YFSETQ. The V end was cut by 0 bases, the J end by 4 bases, with 7 bases between. The CDR3 sequence is 14 residues long. This CDR3 reads CASSLVGLNEKLFF. The DNA for the CDR3 is TGCGCCAGCAGCTTGGTGGGCCTTAATGAAAAACTGTTTTTT.

The CDR3, as DNA: TGTGCCAGCAGTTTAGTAAATAGCGGTTCACCCCTCCACTTT. It encodes CASSLVNSGSPLHF. The chain couples TRBV27 to TRBJ1-6; D unresolved. Germline loops: CDR1 MNHEY, CDR2 SMNVEV (reference sequence). V was cut by 2 bases and J by 9 bases, with 11 bases left in between. The CDR3 spans 14 residues.

Comments on this clone: This sample also contains other DNA sequences that code for the same CDR3. The chain recombines TRBV30 with TRBJ2-1, with TRBD2 identical over 13 bases. CDR1 and CDR2 from the germline V gene are GTSNPN and SVGIG (reference sequence). This CDR3 is 13 amino acids long. Losses at the gene ends were 3 bases for V and 7 bases for J; bases not matched to a gene: 0. CDR3 DNA sequence: TGTGCCTGGAGACTAGCGGGAGGGAATGAGCAGTTCTTC. It translates to CAWRLAGGNEQFF.

The V call is TRBV28, the J call TRBJ2-3; 9 bases match TRBD2. J lost 5 bases, V lost 8 bases, and 14 bases had no gene match. This CDR3 has 16 residues. Per germline, CDR1 MDHEN and CDR2 SYDVKM. The CDR3 region has the DNA TGTGCCAGCCGCTCCTCGAGCGGGGGGTTTAGAGATACGCAGTATTTT. Its translation is CASRSSSGGFRDTQYF.

The chain joins TRBV7-2 to TRBJ2-1; D call uncertain. The V gene lost 4 bases and the J gene lost 0 bases, with 10 bases spanning the gap. From germline, CDR1 is SGHTA and CDR2 FQGNSA. This CDR3 has 15 residues. DNA for the CDR3: TGTGCCAGCAGCTCGATCCCGAGCTCCTACAATGAGCAGTTCTTC. Translation gives CASSSIPSSYNEQFF.

This sequence joins TRBV7-8 and TRBJ2-7; 9 positions match TRBD1. The germline V gene encodes CDR1 SGHVS and CDR2 FQNEAQ. Germline trimming cut 4 bases from V and 6 bases from J; bases unmatched to any gene: 7. The CDR3 consists of 14 residues. The CDR3 loop is CASSSGQGNREQYF. The CDR3 nucleotides read TGTGCCAGCAGCTCGGGACAGGGCAACCGCGAGCAGTACTTC.

A note on this clone: At one boundary the junction diverges from the germline segment, which might be a read error. The chain recombines TRBV7-7 with TRBJ2-1, with 13 bases aligning to TRBD2. The CDR3 covers 19 residues. Looked up from germline, CDR1 is SSHAT and CDR2 is FNYEAQ (reference sequence). The CDR3 protein is CASSPWGTSGVGSYNEQFF. The DNA of the CDR3 is TGTGCTAGCAGCCCCTGGGGGACTAGCGGGGTAGGGTCCTACAATGAGCAGTTCTTC.

The V call is TRBV5-1, the J call TRBJ2-5, with D perhaps matching TRBD2 (6 bases). Trimming stripped 5 bases from V and 2 bases from J, with 16 bases between. CDR1 is SGHRS, CDR2 YFSETQ, per germline. The CDR3 runs to 15 residues. CDR3 protein: CASSLTGTPQETQYF. In DNA form, the CDR3 reads TGCGCCAGCAGTTTGACCGGGACTCCGCAAGAGACCCAGTACTTC.

The genes are TRBV7-3 and TRBJ2-7; TRBD1 agrees at 11 bases. This CDR3 has 15 residues. The germline gives CDR1 SGHTA, CDR2 FQGTGA. The junction had 6 bases not matched to a gene; V was cut back by 5 bases and J by 3 bases. The CDR3 spells CASSRTGGSVYEQYF. The DNA for the CDR3 is TGTGCCAGCAGCCGGACAGGGGGCTCTGTCTACGAGCAGTACTTC.

This chain links TRBV28 with TRBJ1-1; D is possibly TRBD1 (6 bases). Germline V gene data show CDR1 as MDHEN and CDR2 as SYDVKM. The CDR3 length is 12 residues. Deletions cut 6 bases from V and 5 bases from J, with 10 bases between. This CDR3 reads CASRVRGTEAFF. The CDR3 DNA reads TGTGCCAGCAGGGTCAGGGGAACTGAAGCTTTCTTT.

This clone was detected only once. CDR3 amino acids: CASSLRAGGGYSPLHF. The CDR3 DNA follows: TGCGCCAGCAGCTTGAGAGCAGGGGGCGGGTATTCACCCCTCCACTTT. This chain connects TRBV5-1 to TRBJ1-6; 8 bases line up with TRBD1. Germline CDR1 reads SGHRS; CDR2 reads YFSETQ. The trim removed 1 base at V and 8 bases at J, leaving 8 bases unmatched. This CDR3 contains 16 residues.

This chain connects TRBV5-5 to TRBJ1-5, with D perhaps matching TRBD1 (5 bases). This CDR3 region has 15 residues. V lost 4 bases to trimming and J lost 7 bases, with 18 bases between them. Germline V gene data show CDR1 as SGHKS and CDR2 as YYEKEE (reference sequence). The CDR3 here is CASSPVAGGDQPQHF. The CDR3 bases are TGTGCCAGCAGCCCAGTAGCGGGGGGAGACCAGCCCCAGCATTTT.

This chain links TRBV18 with TRBJ1-2; 10 positions match TRBD1. The CDR3 length is 16 residues. V was pared by 0 bases and J by 4 bases, with 5 bases of the junction left unmatched. Per the germline V gene, CDR1 is KGHSH and CDR2 is LQKENI. The DNA for the CDR3 is TGTGCCAGCTCACCACCCGGGACAGGGGATGGCTATGGCTACACCTTC. Protein: CASSPPGTGDGYGYTF.

CDR3 loop: CAIGDSGGKNTGELFF. Here the CDR3 DNA reads TGTGCCATCGGAGACTCAGGGGGAAAGAACACCGGGGAGCTGTTTTTT. The chain has TRBV10-3 and TRBJ2-2, with 7 bases identical to TRBD1. This CDR3 is 16 amino acids long. Germline V lookup: CDR1 ENHRY, CDR2 SYGVKD. V was pared by 8 bases and J by 1 base, with 10 bases of the junction left unmatched.

The V and J genes are TRBV5-6 and TRBJ2-1; 12 bases fit TRBD2. J was trimmed by 2 bases and V by 4 bases; bases with no gene match: 7. Germline values: CDR1 SGHDT, CDR2 YYEEEE. The CDR3 has 17 amino acids. The CDR3 sequence is CASSLGLAGSAYNEQFF. The CDR3 DNA follows: TGTGCCAGCAGCCTAGGACTAGCGGGGTCTGCCTACAATGAGCAGTTCTTC. Full variable domain (remainder filled in from reference TRBV5-6 and TRBJ2-1): DAGVTQSPTHLIKTRGQQVTLRCSPKSGHDTVSWYQQALGQGPQFIFQYYEEEERQRGNFPDRFSGHQFPNYSSELNVNALLLGDSALYLCASSLGLAGSAYNEQFFGPGTRLTVL.

V gene TRBV11-3 combines with J gene TRBJ1-1; TRBD1 matches 8 bases. The trim removed 2 bases at V and 3 bases at J, leaving 5 bases unmatched. This CDR3 has 15 residues. Germline lookup yields CDR1 SGHNT and CDR2 YENEEA. CDR3 coding DNA: TGTGCCAGCAGCTTAATCGGACAGGGTGACACTGAAGCTTTCTTT. This gives the protein CASSLIGQGDTEAFF.

This clone was detected only once. The V and J genes are TRBV6-2 or TRBV6-3 and TRBJ2-1; tentative D call: TRBD1 (5 bases). V lost 6 bases, J lost 3 bases, and 9 bases lay in between. The V gene's germline CDR1 is MNHEY and CDR2 SVGEGT. The CDR3 length is 13 residues. This chain's CDR3 is CASSPRVYNEQFF. Here the CDR3 DNA reads TGTGCCAGCAGCCCCAGGGTCTACAATGAGCAGTTCTTC.

This clone was observed a handful of times. The same CDR3 arises from other DNA sequences in this sample as well. The CDR3 sequence: CASSGEGAGNTIYF. The CDR3 bases are TGTGCCAGCAGTGGGGAGGGAGCTGGAAACACCATATATTTT. V is TRBV2 and J is TRBJ1-3; no definite D call. The CDR3 totals 14 residues. V was shortened by 4 bases and J by 2 bases, with 9 bases between the two germline ends. Germline loops: CDR1 SNHLY, CDR2 FYNNEI.